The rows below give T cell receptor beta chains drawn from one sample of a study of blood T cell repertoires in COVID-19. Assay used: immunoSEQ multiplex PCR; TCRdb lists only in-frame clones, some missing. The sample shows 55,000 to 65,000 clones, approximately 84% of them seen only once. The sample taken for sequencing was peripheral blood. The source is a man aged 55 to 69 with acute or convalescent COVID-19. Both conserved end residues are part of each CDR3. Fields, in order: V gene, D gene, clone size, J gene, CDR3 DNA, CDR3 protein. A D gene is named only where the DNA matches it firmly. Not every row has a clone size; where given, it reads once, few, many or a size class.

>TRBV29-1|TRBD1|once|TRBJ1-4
TGCAGCGTCCAGGGGGCTGGTGGGGAAAAACTGTTTTTT
CSVQGAGGEKLFF
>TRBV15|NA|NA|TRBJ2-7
TGTGCCACCTTTGGACAGCCTTCCTACGAGCAGTACTTC
CATFGQPSYEQYF
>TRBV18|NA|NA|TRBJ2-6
TGTGCCAGCTCATTACAGGCCCCGATTTCTGGGGCCAACGTCCTGACTTTC
CASSLQAPISGANVLTF
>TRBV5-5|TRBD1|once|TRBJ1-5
TGTGCCAGCAGCCCGGGAAGACAGGGAAATCAGCCCCAGCATTTT
CASSPGRQGNQPQHF
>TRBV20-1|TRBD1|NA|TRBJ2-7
TGCAGTGCTAGTGGGGCAGGGGGACGATTCAACGAGCAGTACTTC
CSASGAGGRFNEQYF
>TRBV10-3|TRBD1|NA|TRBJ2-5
TGTGCCATCAGTGACCTCGGGACAGGGCAAGAGACCCAGTACTTC
CAISDLGTGQETQYF
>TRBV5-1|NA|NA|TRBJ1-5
TGCGCCAGCAGTGGGACACCCAATCAGCCCCAGCATTTT
CASSGTPNQPQHF
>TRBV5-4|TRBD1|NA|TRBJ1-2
TGTGCCAGCAGCCTCCTGGGACAGTTCAACTATGGCTACACCTTC
CASSLLGQFNYGYTF
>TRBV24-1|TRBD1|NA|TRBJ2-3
TGTGCCACCAGTGACGCCGGACAGGGTTACACAGATACGCAGTATTTT
CATSDAGQGYTDTQYF
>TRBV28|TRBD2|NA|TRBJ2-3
TGTGCCAGCAGTTCCCGGACTAGCGGAAGCACAGATACGCAGTATTTT
CASSSRTSGSTDTQYF
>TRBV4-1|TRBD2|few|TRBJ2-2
TGCGCCAGCAGCCAAGATCCCCCGGGACTAGCGACGAACACCGGGGAGCTGTTTTTT
CASSQDPPGLATNTGELFF
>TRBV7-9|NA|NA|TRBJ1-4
TGTGCCAGCAGCTCCAGGGCTTATAATGAAAAACTGTTTTTT
CASSSRAYNEKLFF
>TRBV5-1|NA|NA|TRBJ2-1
TGCGCCAGCAGCTTGCCACAGAACAATGAGCAGTTCTTC
CASSLPQNNEQFF
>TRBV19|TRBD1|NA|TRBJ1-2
TGTGCCAGTAGTAGGGGACAGGGGGGCCATGGCTACACCTTC
CASSRGQGGHGYTF
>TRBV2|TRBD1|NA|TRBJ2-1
TGTGCCAGCAGCACCACCAACTCCGGGACAGGGTACAATGAGCAGTTCTTC
CASSTTNSGTGYNEQFF
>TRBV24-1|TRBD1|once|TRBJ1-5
TGTGCCACCAAGACAGGGAAAAGCAGCAATCAGCCCCAGCATTTT
CATKTGKSSNQPQHF
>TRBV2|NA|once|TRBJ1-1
TGTGCCAGCAGTACGATACCAGGGGCTGCCACTGAAGCTTTCTTT
CASSTIPGAATEAFF
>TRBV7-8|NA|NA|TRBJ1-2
TGTGCCAGCAGCTTTGCAGGGCGCTCCTATGGCTACACCTTC
CASSFAGRSYGYTF
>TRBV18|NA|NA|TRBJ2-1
TGTGCCAGCTCACCGATTCTAAACGGGGAGGAGCAGTTCTTC
CASSPILNGEEQFF
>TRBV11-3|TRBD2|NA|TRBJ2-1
TGTGCCAGCAGCTTAGGGGGGGGTTCTGAGCAGTTCTTC
CASSLGGGSEQFF
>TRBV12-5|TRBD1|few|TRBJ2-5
TGTGCTAGTGGTTTGACCAGGGGGTCACAAGAGACCCAGTACTTC
CASGLTRGSQETQYF
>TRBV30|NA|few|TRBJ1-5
TGTGCCTGGGGTGAGAAGGGGAATCAGCCCCAGCATTTT
CAWGEKGNQPQHF
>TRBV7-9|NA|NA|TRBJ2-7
TGTGCCAGCAGCTCCGACAGGCACGGGGACGAGCAGTACTTC
CASSSDRHGDEQYF
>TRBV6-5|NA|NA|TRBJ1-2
TGTGCCACCCTCTCCCCGTACTATGGCTACACCTTC
CATLSPYYGYTF
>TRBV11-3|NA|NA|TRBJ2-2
TGTGCCAGCAGCTTAGCCAGGGACACCGGGGAGCTGTTTTTT
CASSLARDTGELFF